The text below deals with one TCR beta chain. This clone was recorded once. Its antigen target is currently unknown. Per-base qualities were not stored, and no clone one base away is much larger. The sample comes from a study of blood T cell repertoires in COVID-19 (dated by TCRdb to about 2020). With regard to the full study: Samples from collaborators originated in the United States, Italy and Spain and spanned both the acute and convalescent phases of COVID-19. The prospective study material was composed of cDNA or gDNA derived from T cells, B-cell-depleted T cells, or PBMCs. Deeply sampled blood TCRbeta repertoires from subjects exposed to, actively infected with, or recovered from COVID-19 were included in the dataset. A freely available public database, intended as a resource for researchers studying the immune response to SARS-CoV-2, is where the repertoires were released. The samples were drawn from the first 160 participants of the ongoing ImmuneRACE study and from 1,254 subjects provided by 6 global collaborators. Sample metadata almost always included a de-identified subject ID, COVID-19 status, age in years and sex. Where available, HLA class I and class II types were taken from metadata supplied by the sample provider and were not determined by assay-based typing. The paper as a whole reports these results and caveats: How much clinical and demographic metadata was included differed by source and by participant, and the metadata was provided uncurated.

The collaborating institutions used their own protocols to collect whole blood in K2EDTA tubes. For TCRbeta analysis, collaborator samples were shipped as frozen whole blood, as isolated PBMCs, or as DNA extracted from either sample type. The immunoSEQ Assay, a bias-controlled multiplex PCR, was used to amplify TCRbeta CDR3 regions from genomic DNA. As for how the authors treated the data: The number of nucleated cells in each sample was estimated from the amplification of reference gene primers within the assay. To quantify the absolute abundance of each unique TCRbeta CDR3 rearrangement, sequence reads were collapsed and filtered. For each sample, productive Simpson clonality was calculated by taking the square root of Simpson's diversity index across productive rearrangements. The clones in this table, taken by TCRdb from immuneACCESS, are in-frame only. Not every clone is retained; where verified, under half of the shortfall comes from an unresolved V gene, and the cause of the rest is unknown. V, J and clone size derive from that table, while D and trimming were established from the DNA sequence. The sample yields 99,000 or so clones; 81% were counted once. The ten largest clones add up to roughly a tenth of the sample.

The CDR3 measures 12 amino acids from cysteine to phenylalanine. Only the CDR3 region is kept as DNA, spanning 36 bases read in frame from base 1. Relative to germline, V is 4 bases shorter and J is 7 bases shorter, with 9 bases between their ends. The germline V gene gives CDR1 as SGHTS and CDR2 as YDEGEE. The sequence derives from a woman in her 70s with acute or convalescent COVID-19. The specimen was peripheral blood. The sequence joins TRBV5-8 to TRBJ1-5; confidence is insufficient to name the D gene. At the DNA level, the sequence is TGTGCCAGCAGCCCTGGAGTGCAGCCCCAGCATTTT. It is translated as CASSPGVQPQHF.